What follows are 7 T cell receptor beta chains derived from one specimen sequenced in a study of T cell changes during pregnancy in multiple sclerosis. The data were produced by immunoSEQ multiplex PCR, yet TCRdb's version contains in-frame clones alone and is incomplete. The table has approximately 100,000 clones, 80% to 95% seen once. Source: peripheral blood, taken in the first trimester of pregnancy. These receptor sequences come from a female donor with multiple sclerosis, enrolled in a pregnancy study.

V gene TRBV1 combines with J gene TRBJ2-1; the tabulated D call, TRBD2, remains unverified against the DNA. TRBV1 is a listed pseudogene. This CDR3 spans 17 amino acids. CDR3 amino acids: CTSSQDKLAGVGHEQFF. DNA of the CDR3: TGCACCAGCAGCCAAGATAAGCTAGCGGGGGTGGGACATGAGCAGTTCTTC.

J is TRBJ1-5 and V is TRBV28, with 9 bases that match TRBD1. The V gene's germline CDR1 is MDHEN and CDR2 SYDVKM. Unmatched junction bases numbered 4, after V lost 10 bases and J lost 6 bases. The CDR3 has 12 residues. The CDR3 DNA reads TGTGCCATTTCGACAGGGGGTCAGCCCCAGCATTTT. Amino acid sequence: CAISTGGQPQHF.

The chain joins TRBV15 to TRBJ1-3; TRBD1 matches at 10 bases. The CDR3 is 16 amino acids. In germline, CDR1 is LNHNV, CDR2 YYDKDF (reference sequence). V dropped 4 bases and J dropped 4; count of bases not matched to a gene: 7. CDR3 loop: CATSNRDRGDGNTIYF. The DNA for the CDR3 is TGTGCCACCAGCAATCGGGACAGGGGAGACGGAAACACCATATATTTT.

This clone was picked up one time. The chain uses TRBV2 and TRBJ1-4; 10 bases map to TRBD1. CDR1 is SNHLY and CDR2 is FYNNEI in the germline V gene. CDR3 length: 14 residues. After removal of 4 bases from V and 6 bases from J, the junction contained 2 bases not matched to a gene. The CDR3 DNA is TGTGCCAGCAGTGCCGGGACAGGGGATGAAAAACTGTTTTTT. This codes for CASSAGTGDEKLFF.

The V call is TRBV5-1, the J call TRBJ2-3; TRBD2 aligns across 7 bases. The length of the CDR3 is 14 residues. The germline V gene encodes CDR1 SGHRS and CDR2 YFSETQ. The V gene end was trimmed by 6 bases and the J gene end by 5 bases; junction bases not matched to a gene: 9. The CDR3 bases are TGCGCCAGCAACCCTGGGGGGGTCGGAGATACGCAGTATTTT. Its protein is CASNPGGVGDTQYF. Filled out from reference TRBV5-1 and TRBJ2-3, the complete variable domain reads KAGVTQTPRYLIKTRGQQVTLSCSPISGHRSVSWYQQTPGQGLQFLFEYFSETQRNKGNFPGRFSGRQFSNSRSEMNVSTLELGDSALYLCASNPGGVGDTQYFGPGTRLTVL.

CDR3 coding DNA: TGTGCCAGCACCACACGGGGGTTATCCTACAATGAGCAGTTCTTC. Residues: CASTTRGLSYNEQFF. The chain links TRBV9 to TRBJ2-1; maybe TRBD2 (6 bases). The CDR3 loop spans 15 amino acids. The germline V gene has CDR1 SGDLS and CDR2 YYNGEE. The V gene lost 6 bases and the J gene lost 1 base, with 14 bases spanning the gap.

The table lists this clone with a count of one. The chain joins TRBV5-6 to TRBJ1-2; a weak D match, TRBD1 (6 bases). V dropped 4 bases and J dropped 4 bases, with 14 bases sitting between them. The CDR3 is 14 residues long. In germline, CDR1 is SGHDT, CDR2 YYEEEE. The DNA of the CDR3 is TGTGCCAGCAGCCCCCAGGGGAGCGCCTATGGCTACACCTTC. It yields the protein CASSPQGSAYGYTF.